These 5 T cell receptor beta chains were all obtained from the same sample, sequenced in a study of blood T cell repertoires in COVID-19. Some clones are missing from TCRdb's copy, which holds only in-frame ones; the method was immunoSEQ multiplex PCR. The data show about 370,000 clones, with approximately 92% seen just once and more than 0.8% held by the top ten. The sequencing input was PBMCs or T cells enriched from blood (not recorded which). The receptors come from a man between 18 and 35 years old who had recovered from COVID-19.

The CDR3 reads CASSPQTSSSYNEQFF. The DNA for the CDR3 is TGTGCCAGCAGCCCGCAGACTAGTTCCTCCTACAATGAGCAGTTCTTC. V gene TRBV7-6 combines with J gene TRBJ2-1, with D perhaps TRBD2 (6 bases). The CDR3 totals 16 residues. The V end lost 5 bases, the J end lost 0 bases, and 14 bases lay between the germline ends. CDR1 is SGHVS, CDR2 FNYEAQ, per germline.

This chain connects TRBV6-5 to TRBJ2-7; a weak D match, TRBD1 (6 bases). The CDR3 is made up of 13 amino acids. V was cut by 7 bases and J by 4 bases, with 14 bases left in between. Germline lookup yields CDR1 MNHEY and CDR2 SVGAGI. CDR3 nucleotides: TGTGCCAGCATCAGGGGCGCGCTATACGAGCAGTACTTC. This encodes CASIRGALYEQYF.

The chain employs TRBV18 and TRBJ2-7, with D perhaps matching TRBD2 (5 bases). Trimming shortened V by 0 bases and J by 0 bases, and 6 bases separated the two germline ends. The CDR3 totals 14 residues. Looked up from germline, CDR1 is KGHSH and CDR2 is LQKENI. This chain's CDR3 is CASSPPSVSYEQYF. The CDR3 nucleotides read TGTGCCAGCTCACCACCTAGCGTCTCCTACGAGCAGTACTTC.

CDR3 loop: CSVQGTPYEQYF. Written as DNA, the CDR3 is TGCAGCGTACAGGGAACGCCCTACGAGCAGTACTTC. The chain couples TRBV29-1 to TRBJ2-7; weak D call: TRBD1 (6 bases). CDR3 size: 12 residues. V lost 6 bases, J lost 2 bases, and 11 bases lay in between. Germline values: CDR1 SQVTM, CDR2 ANQGSEA.

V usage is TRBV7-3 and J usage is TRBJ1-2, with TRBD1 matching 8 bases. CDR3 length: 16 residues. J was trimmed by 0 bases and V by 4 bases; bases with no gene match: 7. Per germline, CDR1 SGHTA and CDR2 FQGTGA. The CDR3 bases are TGTGCCAGCAGCTACGGAGGGACAGGTGCTAACTATGGCTACACCTTC. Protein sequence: CASSYGGTGANYGYTF. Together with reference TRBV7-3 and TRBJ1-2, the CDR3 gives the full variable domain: GAGVSQTPSNKVTEKGKYVELRCDPISGHTALYWYRQSLGQGPEFLIYFQGTGAADDSGLPNDRFFAVRPEGSVSTLKIQRTERGDSAVYLCASSYGGTGANYGYTFGSGTRLTVV.